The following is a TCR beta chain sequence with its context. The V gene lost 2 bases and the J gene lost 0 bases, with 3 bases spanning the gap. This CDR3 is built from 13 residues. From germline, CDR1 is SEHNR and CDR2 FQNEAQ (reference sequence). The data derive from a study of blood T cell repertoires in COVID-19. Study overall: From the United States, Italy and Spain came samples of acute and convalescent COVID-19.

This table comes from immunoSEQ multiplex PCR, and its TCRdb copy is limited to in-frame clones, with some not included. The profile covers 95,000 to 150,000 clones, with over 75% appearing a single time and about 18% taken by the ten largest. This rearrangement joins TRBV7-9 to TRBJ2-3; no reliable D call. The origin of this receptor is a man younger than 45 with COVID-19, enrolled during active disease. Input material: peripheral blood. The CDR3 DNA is TGTGCCAGCAGCTTACATAGCACAGATACGCAGTATTTT. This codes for CASSLHSTDTQYF. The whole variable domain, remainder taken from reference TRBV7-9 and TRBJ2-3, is DTGVSQNPRHKITKRGQNVTFRCDPISEHNRLYWYRQTLGQGPEFLTYFQNEAQLEKSRLLSDRFSAERPKGSFSTLEIQRTEQGDSAMYLCASSLHSTDTQYFGPGTRLTVL.